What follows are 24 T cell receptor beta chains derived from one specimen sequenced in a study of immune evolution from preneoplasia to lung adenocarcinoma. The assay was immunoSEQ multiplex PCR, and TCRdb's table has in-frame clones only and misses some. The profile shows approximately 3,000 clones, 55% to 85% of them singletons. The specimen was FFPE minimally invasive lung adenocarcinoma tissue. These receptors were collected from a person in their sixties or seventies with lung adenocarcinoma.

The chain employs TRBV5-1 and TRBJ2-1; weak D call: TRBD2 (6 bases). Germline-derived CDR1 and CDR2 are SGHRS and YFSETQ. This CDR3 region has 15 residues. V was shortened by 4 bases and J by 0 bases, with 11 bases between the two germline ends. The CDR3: CASSLSGYSYNEQFF. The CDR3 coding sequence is TGCGCCAGCAGCCTTAGCGGATACTCCTACAATGAGCAGTTCTTC.

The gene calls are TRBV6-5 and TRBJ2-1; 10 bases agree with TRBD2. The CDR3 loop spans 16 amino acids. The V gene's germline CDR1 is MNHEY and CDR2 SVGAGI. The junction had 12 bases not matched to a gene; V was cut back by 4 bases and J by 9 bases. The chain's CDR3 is CASSFSAGGPSGEQFF. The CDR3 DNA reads TGTGCCAGCAGTTTCTCAGCGGGAGGGCCGTCGGGTGAGCAGTTCTTC.

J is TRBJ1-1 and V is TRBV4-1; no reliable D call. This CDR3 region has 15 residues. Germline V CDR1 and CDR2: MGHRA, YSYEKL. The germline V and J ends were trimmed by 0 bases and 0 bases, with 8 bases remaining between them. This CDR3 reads CASSQDRFLNTEAFF. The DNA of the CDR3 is TGCGCCAGCAGCCAAGACCGGTTCCTGAACACTGAAGCTTTCTTT.

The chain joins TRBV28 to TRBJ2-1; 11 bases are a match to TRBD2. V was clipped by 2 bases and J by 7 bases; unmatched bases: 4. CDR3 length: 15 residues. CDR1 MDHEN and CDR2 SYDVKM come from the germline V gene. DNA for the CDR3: TGTGCCAGCAGTTTAGTAGCGGGAGGGTGGAATGAGCAGTTCTTC. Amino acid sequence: CASSLVAGGWNEQFF.

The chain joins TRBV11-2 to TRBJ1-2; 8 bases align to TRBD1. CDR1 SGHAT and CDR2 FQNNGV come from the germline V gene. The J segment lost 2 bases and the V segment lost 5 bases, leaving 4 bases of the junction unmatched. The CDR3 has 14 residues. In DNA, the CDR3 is TGTGCCAGCAGCCGGGGACAGGCGAACTATGGCTACACCTTC. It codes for CASSRGQANYGYTF. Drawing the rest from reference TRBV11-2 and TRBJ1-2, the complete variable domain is EAGVAQSPRYKIIEKRQSVAFWCNPISGHATLYWYQQILGQGPKLLIQFQNNGVVDDSQLPKDRFSAERLKGVDSTLKIQPAKLEDSAVYLCASSRGQANYGYTFGSGTRLTVV.

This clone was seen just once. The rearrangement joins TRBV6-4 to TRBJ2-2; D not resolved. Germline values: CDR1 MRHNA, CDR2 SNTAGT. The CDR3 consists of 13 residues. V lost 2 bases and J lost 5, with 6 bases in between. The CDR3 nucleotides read TGTGCCAGCAGTGACCGGCAAACCGGGGAGCTGTTTTTT. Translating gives CASSDRQTGELFF.

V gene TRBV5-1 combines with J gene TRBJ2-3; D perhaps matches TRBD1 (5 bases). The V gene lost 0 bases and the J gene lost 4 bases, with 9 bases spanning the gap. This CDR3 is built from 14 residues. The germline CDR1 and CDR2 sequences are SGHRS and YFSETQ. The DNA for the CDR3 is TGCGCCAGCAGCTTGGAGGGGCTCTCAGATACGCAGTATTTT. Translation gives CASSLEGLSDTQYF.

Written as DNA, the CDR3 is TGTGCCAGCAGCGTAGGAGGCGTTTCCTACGAGCAGTACTTC. It is translated as CASSVGGVSYEQYF. J is TRBJ2-7 and V is TRBV9; D is uncertain. Germline CDR1 and CDR2: SGDLS and YYNGEE. This CDR3 has 14 residues. V lost 0 bases and J 1 base, leaving 8 bases between the germline ends.

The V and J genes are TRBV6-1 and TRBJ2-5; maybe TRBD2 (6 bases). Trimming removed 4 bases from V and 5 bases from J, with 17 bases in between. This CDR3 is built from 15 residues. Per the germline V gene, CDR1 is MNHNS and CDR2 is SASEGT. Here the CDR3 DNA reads TGTGCCAGCAGTGCGCCGGGACTCCTGGCGGAGACCCAGTACTTC. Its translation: CASSAPGLLAETQYF.

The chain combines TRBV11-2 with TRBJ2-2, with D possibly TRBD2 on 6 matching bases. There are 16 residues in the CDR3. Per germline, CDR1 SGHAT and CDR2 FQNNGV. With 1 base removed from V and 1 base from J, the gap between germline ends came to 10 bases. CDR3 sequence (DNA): TGTGCCAGCAGCTTAGGTCCTAGCGTGAACACCGGGGAGCTGTTTTTT. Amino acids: CASSLGPSVNTGELFF.

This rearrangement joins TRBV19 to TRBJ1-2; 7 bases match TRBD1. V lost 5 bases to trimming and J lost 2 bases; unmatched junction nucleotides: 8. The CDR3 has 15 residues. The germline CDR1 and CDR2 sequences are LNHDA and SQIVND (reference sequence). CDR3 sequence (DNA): TGTGCCAGTAGTCCCCGACAGGGAAGGAACTATGGCTACACCTTC. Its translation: CASSPRQGRNYGYTF.

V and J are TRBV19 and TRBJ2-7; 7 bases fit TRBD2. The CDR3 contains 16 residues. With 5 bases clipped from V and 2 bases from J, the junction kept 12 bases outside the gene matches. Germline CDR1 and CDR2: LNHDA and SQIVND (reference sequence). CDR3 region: CASSGGGLIPPYEQYF. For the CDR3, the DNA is TGTGCCAGTAGTGGGGGGGGACTCATCCCTCCCTACGAGCAGTACTTC.

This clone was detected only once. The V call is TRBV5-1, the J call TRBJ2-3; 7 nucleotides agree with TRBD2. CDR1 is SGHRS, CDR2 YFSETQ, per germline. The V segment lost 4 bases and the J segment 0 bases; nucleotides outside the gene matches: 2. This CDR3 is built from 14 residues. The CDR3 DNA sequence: TGCGCCAGCAGCGGGGGGGACAGCACAGATACGCAGTATTTT. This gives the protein CASSGGDSTDTQYF.

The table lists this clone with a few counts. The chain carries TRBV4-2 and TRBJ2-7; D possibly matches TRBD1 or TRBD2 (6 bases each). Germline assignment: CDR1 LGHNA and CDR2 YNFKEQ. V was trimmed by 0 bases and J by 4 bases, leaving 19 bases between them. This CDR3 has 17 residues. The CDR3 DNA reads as TGTGCCAGCAGCCAAGATGACAGGCGGGAAACCGTTTACGAGCAGTACTTC. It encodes CASSQDDRRETVYEQYF.

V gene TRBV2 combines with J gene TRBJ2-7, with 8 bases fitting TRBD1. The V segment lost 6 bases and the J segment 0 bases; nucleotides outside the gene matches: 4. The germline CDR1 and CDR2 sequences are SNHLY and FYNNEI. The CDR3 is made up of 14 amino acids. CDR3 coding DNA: TGTGCCAGCAGCGCCCAGGGGGCCTCCTACGAGCAGTACTTC. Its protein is CASSAQGASYEQYF.

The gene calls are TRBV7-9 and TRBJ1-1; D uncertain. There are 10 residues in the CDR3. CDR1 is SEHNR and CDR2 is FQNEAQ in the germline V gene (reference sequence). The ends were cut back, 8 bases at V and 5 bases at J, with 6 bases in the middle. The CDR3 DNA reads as TGTGCCAGCTCGGGGACTGAAGCTTTCTTT. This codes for CASSGTEAFF.

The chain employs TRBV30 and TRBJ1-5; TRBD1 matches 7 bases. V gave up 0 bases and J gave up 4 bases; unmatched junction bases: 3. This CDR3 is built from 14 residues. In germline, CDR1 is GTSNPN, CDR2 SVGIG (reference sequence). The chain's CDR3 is CAWSVGTVNQPQHF. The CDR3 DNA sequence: TGTGCCTGGAGTGTCGGGACAGTTAATCAGCCCCAGCATTTT. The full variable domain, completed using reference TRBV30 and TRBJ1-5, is SQTIHQWPATLVQPVGSPLSLECTVEGTSNPNLYWYRQAAGRGLQLLFYSVGIGQISSEVPQNLSASRPQDRQFILSSKKLLLSDSGFYLCAWSVGTVNQPQHFGDGTRLSIL.

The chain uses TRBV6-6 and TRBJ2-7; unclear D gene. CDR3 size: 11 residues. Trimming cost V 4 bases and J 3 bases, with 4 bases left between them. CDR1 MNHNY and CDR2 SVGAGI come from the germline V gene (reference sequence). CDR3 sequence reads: CASSSHYEQYF. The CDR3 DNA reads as TGTGCCAGCAGTTCCCACTACGAGCAGTACTTC.

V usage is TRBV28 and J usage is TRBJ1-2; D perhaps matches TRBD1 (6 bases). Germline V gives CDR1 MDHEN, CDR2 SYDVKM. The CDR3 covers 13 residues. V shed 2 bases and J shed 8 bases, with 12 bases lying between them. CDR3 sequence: CASSLGQPKGYTF. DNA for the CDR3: TGTGCCAGCAGTTTAGGACAGCCTAAGGGCTACACCTTC.

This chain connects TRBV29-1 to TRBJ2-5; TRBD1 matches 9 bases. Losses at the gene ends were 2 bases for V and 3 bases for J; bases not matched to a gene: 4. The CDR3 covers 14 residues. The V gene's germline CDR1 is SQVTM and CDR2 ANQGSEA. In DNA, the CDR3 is TGCAGCGTTGAACGGGGACAGGGAGAAGAGACCCAGTACTTC. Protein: CSVERGQGEETQYF.

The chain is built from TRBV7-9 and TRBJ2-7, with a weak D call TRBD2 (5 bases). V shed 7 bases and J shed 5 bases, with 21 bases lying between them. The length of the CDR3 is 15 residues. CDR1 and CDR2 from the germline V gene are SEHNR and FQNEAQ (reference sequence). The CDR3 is CASNTLGSSGNEQYF. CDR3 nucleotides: TGTGCCAGCAACACCCTGGGCTCCTCGGGGAACGAGCAGTACTTC.

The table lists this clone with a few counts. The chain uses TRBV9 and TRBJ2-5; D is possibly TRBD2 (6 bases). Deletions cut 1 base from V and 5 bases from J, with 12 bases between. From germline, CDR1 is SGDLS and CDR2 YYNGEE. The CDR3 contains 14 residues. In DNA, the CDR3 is TGTGCCAGCAGCGTAAACCCACGGGGGGAGACCCAGTACTTC. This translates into CASSVNPRGETQYF.

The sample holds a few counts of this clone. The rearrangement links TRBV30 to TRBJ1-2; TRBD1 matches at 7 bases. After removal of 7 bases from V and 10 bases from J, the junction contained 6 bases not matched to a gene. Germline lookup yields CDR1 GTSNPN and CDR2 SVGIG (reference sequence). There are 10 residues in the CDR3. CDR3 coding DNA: TGTGCCTACGACAGGGATTACTACACCTTC. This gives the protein CAYDRDYYTF.

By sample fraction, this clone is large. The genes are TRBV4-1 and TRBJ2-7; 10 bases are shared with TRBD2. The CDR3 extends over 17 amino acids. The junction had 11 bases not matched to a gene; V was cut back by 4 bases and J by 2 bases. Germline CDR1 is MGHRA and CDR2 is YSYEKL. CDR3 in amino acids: CASSLPSTSGYTYEQYF. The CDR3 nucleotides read TGCGCCAGCAGCCTCCCTTCGACTAGCGGGTACACCTACGAGCAGTACTTC.